This TCR beta chain was sequenced during a study of human T cells and chemical hapten exposure. The overall study: Sensitizing treatment utilized 2% DPC over an approximately 2 cm by approximately 2 cm portion of upper inner arm skin.

Each CDR3 protein is one row after TCRdb ran MiXCR on the RACE reads. This sample has some 380,000 distinct CDR3 sequences, with approximately 5% found just once. Looked up from germline, CDR1 is MNHNY and CDR2 is SVGAGI (reference sequence). V lost 8 bases, J lost 2 bases, and 7 bases lay in between. The CDR3 loop spans 11 amino acids. Noted time point: patch test 1, 2 weeks after DPC sensitization. Treatment specified: therapeutic diphenylcyclopropenone sensitization with weekly scalp DPC. This clonotype was seen only a few times. The sequence was collected from a woman in her fifties or sixties with alopecia areata. Some clones in this sample may be carry-over from other donors' samples. This chain uses TRBV6-6 with TRBJ2-7; D possibly uses TRBD1 or TRBD2 (5 bases each). The material was whole blood, obtained in connection with sensitization to the hapten diphenylcyclopropenone (DPC). The CDR3 here is CASEGTYEQYF. The CDR3 nucleotides read TGTGCCAGCGAGGGGACCTACGAGCAGTACTTC.